These 18 T cell receptor beta chains were all obtained from the same sample, sequenced in a study of T cell responses to AZD1222 COVID-19 vaccine. Data came from immunoSEQ multiplex PCR; TCRdb stores just in-frame clones and leaves some out. The table shows 80,000 or so clones, with about 83% occurring only once. The input for sequencing was peripheral blood, taken 28 days after the second dose of the MenACWY control vaccine. The origin of the receptors is an adult who received the MenACWY meningococcal vaccine as a control.

This chain links TRBV19 with TRBJ2-7, with D tentatively TRBD1 (6 bases). This CDR3 has 15 amino acids. Trimming shortened V by 3 bases and J by 4 bases, and 16 bases separated the two germline ends. Per germline, CDR1 LNHDA and CDR2 SQIVND (reference sequence). The CDR3 is CASSIGVGHPYEQYF. The DNA of the CDR3 is TGTGCCAGTAGTATTGGCGTGGGACATCCATACGAGCAGTACTTC.

This rearrangement joins TRBV9 to TRBJ2-1; D may be TRBD1 or TRBD2 (5 bases each). Germline CDR1 SGDLS, CDR2 YYNGEE. Trimming left V 2 bases short and J 1 base short, with 13 bases between. The CDR3 is 16 amino acids. The CDR3 sequence is CASSVGTELSYNEQFF. CDR3 DNA sequence: TGTGCCAGCAGCGTTGGGACCGAACTATCCTACAATGAGCAGTTCTTC.

The J gene is TRBJ2-2, the V gene TRBV7-3; 8 bases map to TRBD1. CDR3 length equals 16 residues. Germline V lookup: CDR1 SGHTA, CDR2 FQGTGA. V trimming: 8 bases; J trimming: 4 bases; junction bases outside the gene matches: 12. The CDR3 here is CASSPATGDVTGELFF. CDR3 DNA sequence: TGTGCCAGCTCCCCGGCGACAGGGGATGTCACCGGGGAGCTGTTTTTT.

The chain uses TRBV5-1 and TRBJ1-1; TRBD1 is a possible D gene (6 bases). Germline V lookup: CDR1 SGHRS, CDR2 YFSETQ. V dropped 0 bases and J dropped 4 bases, with 7 bases sitting between them. The CDR3 contains 13 residues. The CDR3 DNA sequence: TGCGCCAGCAGCTTGGGAGGGGGCACTGAAGCTTTCTTT. Residues: CASSLGGGTEAFF.

The chain recombines TRBV5-1 with TRBJ1-1; 7 nucleotides match TRBD1. The germline V gene encodes CDR1 SGHRS and CDR2 YFSETQ. CDR3 length: 13 amino acids. Trimming removed 0 bases from V and 8 bases from J; junction bases left unmatched: 4. CDR3 in amino acids: CASSLAGGQEAFF. The CDR3 DNA is TGCGCCAGCAGCTTGGCGGGGGGACAGGAAGCTTTCTTT. Full variable domain (missing parts from reference TRBV5-1 and TRBJ1-1): KAGVTQTPRYLIKTRGQQVTLSCSPISGHRSVSWYQQTPGQGLQFLFEYFSETQRNKGNFPGRFSGRQFSNSRSEMNVSTLELGDSALYLCASSLAGGQEAFFGQGTRLTVV.

The chain couples TRBV19 to TRBJ2-1, with TRBD1 matching over 11 bases. The CDR3 has 15 amino acids. From germline, CDR1 is LNHDA and CDR2 SQIVND (reference sequence). V lost 4 bases, J lost 2 bases, and 1 base stayed unmatched. As DNA, the CDR3 is TGTGCCAGTAGTAGGACAGGGGGCGCCTACAATGAGCAGTTCTTC. Translated, it gives CASSRTGGAYNEQFF.

The genes are TRBV14 and TRBJ2-5; D call uncertain. CDR1 and CDR2 (germline): SGHDN, FVKESK. V was pared by 2 bases and J by 6 bases, with 4 bases between. The CDR3 extends over 11 amino acids. The CDR3 coding sequence is TGTGCCAGCAGCCAAAGTCAGACCCAGTACTTC. It codes for CASSQSQTQYF.

In DNA form, the CDR3 reads TGTGCCAGCAGCCCAGGGACAGATTCAACCGGGGAGCTGTTTTTT. This sequence encodes CASSPGTDSTGELFF. The J gene is TRBJ2-2, the V gene TRBV7-3; 7 bases agree with TRBD1. Germline V lookup: CDR1 SGHTA, CDR2 FQGTGA. V was pared by 5 bases and J by 5 bases, with 8 bases of the junction left unmatched. The CDR3 has 15 amino acids.

The rearrangement links TRBV10-3 to TRBJ2-5; D possibly uses TRBD1 or TRBD2 (5 bases each). Germline lookup yields CDR1 ENHRY and CDR2 SYGVKD. V lost 7 bases to trimming and J lost 2 bases, with 11 bases between them. This CDR3 has 13 residues. The CDR3, as DNA: TGTGCCATCAAAGGGACGGAACAAGAGACCCAGTACTTC. The encoded protein is CAIKGTEQETQYF.

The gene calls are TRBV5-6 and TRBJ2-1; D not certain. The CDR3 consists of 15 residues. CDR1 and CDR2 (germline): SGHDT, YYEEEE. The V end lost 3 bases, the J end lost 0 bases, and 10 bases lay between the germline ends. For the CDR3, the DNA is TGTGCCAGCAGCTCCGGCACGAGCTCCTACAATGAGCAGTTCTTC. It translates to CASSSGTSSYNEQFF.

This rearrangement joins TRBV2 to TRBJ1-5, with a weak D call TRBD1 (5 bases). This CDR3 contains 15 residues. The germline V gene encodes CDR1 SNHLY and CDR2 FYNNEI. Trimming pared 1 base from V and 5 bases from J, leaving 12 bases between. DNA for the CDR3: TGTGCCAGCAGTGAAGATTACGGGGGTTATCAGCCCCAGCATTTT. Its translation is CASSEDYGGYQPQHF.

The chain couples TRBV7-8 to TRBJ2-5, with D possibly TRBD1 on 6 matching bases. Germline CDR1 and CDR2: SGHVS and FQNEAQ. Between the trimmed V and J ends, which lost 3 bases and 7 bases, there was a span of 12 bases. The CDR3 is 13 amino acids. In DNA, the CDR3 is TGTGCCAGCAGCTTTTACAGGGATATGACCCAGTACTTC. Translation: CASSFYRDMTQYF.

The chain carries TRBV2 and TRBJ2-3; 7 bases align to TRBD2. J gave up 3 bases and V 7 bases, and 10 bases lay outside the gene matches. CDR3 size: 15 residues. Germline V gene data show CDR1 as SNHLY and CDR2 as FYNNEI. DNA for the CDR3: TGTGCCAGCATGGCGGGAGAGTCAATGACAGATACGCAGTATTTT. Translating gives CASMAGESMTDTQYF. Filled out from reference TRBV2 and TRBJ2-3, the complete variable domain reads EPEVTQTPSHQVTQMGQEVILRCVPISNHLYFYWYRQILGQKVEFLVSFYNNEISEKSEIFDDQFSVERPDGSNFTLKIRSTKLEDSAMYFCASMAGESMTDTQYFGPGTRLTVL.

This clone was seen only a few times. V gene TRBV2 combines with J gene TRBJ1-2; TRBD1 agrees at 7 bases. CDR1 and CDR2 (germline): SNHLY, FYNNEI. V shed 7 bases and J 5 bases; nucleotides not matched to a gene: 10. The CDR3 consists of 14 residues. The CDR3 spells CASNPLGTAYGYTF. The CDR3 region has the DNA TGTGCCAGCAACCCCCTTGGGACAGCTTATGGCTACACCTTC.

The CDR3 DNA is TGTGCCAGCAGCCACATCAAGGGACAGGGAGTAGGTCAGCCCCAGCATTTT. As protein: CASSHIKGQGVGQPQHF. The rearrangement uses TRBV4-2 and TRBJ1-5; 9 bases are shared with TRBD1. The germline gives CDR1 LGHNA, CDR2 YNFKEQ. V lost 3 bases, J lost 6 bases, and 12 bases stayed unmatched. CDR3 length: 17 amino acids.

The chain has TRBV21-1 and TRBJ2-7. TRBV21-1 is termed a pseudogene. This CDR3 comprises 12 residues. The CDR3 DNA is TGTGCCAGCAACCCACGACCCTACGAGCAGTACTTC. Residues: CASNPRPYEQYF.

This clone was seen a few times. Possible read error: a much larger clone is one base away. J is TRBJ1-2 and V is TRBV6-5; 7 nucleotides line up with TRBD1. Germline lookup yields CDR1 MNHEY and CDR2 SVGAGI. CDR3 length: 12 amino acids. V lost 7 bases, J lost 4 bases, and 3 bases stayed unmatched. The CDR3 region has the DNA TGTGCCAGCACCCGACAGGGCTATGGCTACACCTTC. It yields the protein CASTRQGYGYTF.

The J gene is TRBJ1-3, the V gene TRBV29-1; D is unclear. Germline V lookup: CDR1 SQVTM, CDR2 ANQGSEA. The CDR3 length is 14 residues. Trimming shortened V by 3 bases and J by 1 base, and 10 bases separated the two germline ends. The CDR3 DNA is TGCAGCGTTGAGACAAGGCTTTCTGGAAACACCATATATTTT. It encodes CSVETRLSGNTIYF.